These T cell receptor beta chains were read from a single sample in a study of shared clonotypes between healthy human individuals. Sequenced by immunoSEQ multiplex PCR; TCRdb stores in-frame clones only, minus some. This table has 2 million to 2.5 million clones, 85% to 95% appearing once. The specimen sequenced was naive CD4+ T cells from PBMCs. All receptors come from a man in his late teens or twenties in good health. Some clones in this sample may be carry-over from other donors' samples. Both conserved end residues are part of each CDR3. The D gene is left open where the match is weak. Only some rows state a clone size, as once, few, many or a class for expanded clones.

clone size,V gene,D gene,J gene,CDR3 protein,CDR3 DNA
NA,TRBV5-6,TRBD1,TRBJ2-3,CASSVTGADTQYF,TGTGCCAGCAGCGTAACAGGGGCCGATACGCAGTATTTT
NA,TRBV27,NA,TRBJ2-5,CASSFAETQYF,TGTGCCAGCAGTTTTGCGGAGACCCAGTACTTC
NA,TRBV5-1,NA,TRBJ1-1,CASSRQSGMNTEAFF,TGCGCCAGCAGCCGTCAATCAGGGATGAACACTGAAGCTTTCTTT
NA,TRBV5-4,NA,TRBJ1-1,CASSSKTGTLNTEAFF,TGTGCCAGCAGCTCGAAAACCGGGACACTGAACACTGAAGCTTTCTTT
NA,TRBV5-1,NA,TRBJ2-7,CASSETGPRGEQYF,TGCGCCAGCAGCGAGACCGGGCCAAGGGGCGAGCAGTACTTC
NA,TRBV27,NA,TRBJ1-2,CASSLGPGGPLYGYTF,TGTGCCAGCAGTTTAGGTCCTGGGGGCCCCCTCTATGGCTACACCTTC
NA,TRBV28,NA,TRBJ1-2,CASSQGFYGYTF,TGTGCCAGCAGTCAGGGGTTCTATGGCTACACCTTC
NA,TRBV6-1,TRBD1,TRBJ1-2,CASSEQGARYGYTF,TGTGCCAGCAGTGAACAGGGGGCTAGGTATGGCTACACCTTC
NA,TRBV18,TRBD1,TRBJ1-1,CASSSGQLGYEAFF,TGTGCCAGCTCATCGGGACAGCTCGGCTATGAAGCTTTCTTT
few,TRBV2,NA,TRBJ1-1,CASSGVRLNTEAFF,TGTGCCAGCAGTGGCGTTCGGTTAAACACTGAAGCTTTCTTT
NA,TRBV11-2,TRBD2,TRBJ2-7,CASSTGTSEPYEQYF,TGTGCCAGCAGCACCGGGACTAGCGAGCCCTACGAGCAGTACTTC
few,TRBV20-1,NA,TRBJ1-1,CSARDLPEAFF,TGCAGTGCTAGAGATCTGCCTGAAGCTTTCTTT
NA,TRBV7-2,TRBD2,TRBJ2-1,CASSPSGSGGLGEQFF,TGTGCCAGCAGCCCTAGCGGGAGTGGGGGATTAGGTGAGCAGTTCTTC
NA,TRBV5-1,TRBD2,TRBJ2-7,CASSFTGGSYEQYF,TGCGCCAGCAGCTTTACGGGGGGCTCCTACGAGCAGTACTTC
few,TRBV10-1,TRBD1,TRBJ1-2,CASSESDRAGGYTF,TGCGCCAGCAGTGAGTCCGACAGGGCAGGAGGCTACACCTTC
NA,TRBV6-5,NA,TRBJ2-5,CASRRAPKETQYF,TGTGCCAGCAGGAGGGCTCCAAAAGAGACCCAGTACTTC
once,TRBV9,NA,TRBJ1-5,CASSGGGQPQHF,TGTGCCAGCAGCGGGGGGGGTCAGCCCCAGCATTTT
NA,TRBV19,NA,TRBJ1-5,CASSLTGREPQHF,TGTGCCAGTAGTCTAACAGGCCGGGAGCCCCAGCATTTT
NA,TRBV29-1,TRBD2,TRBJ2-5,CSVAGRAGETQYF,TGCAGCGTTGCCGGGAGGGCCGGGGAGACCCAGTACTTC
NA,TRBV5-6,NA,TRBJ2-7,CALGAKFEQYF,TGTGCCCTAGGGGCGAAATTCGAGCAGTACTTC
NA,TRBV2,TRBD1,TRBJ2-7,CASGGDRAREQYF,TGTGCCAGCGGTGGAGACAGGGCCAGGGAGCAGTACTTC
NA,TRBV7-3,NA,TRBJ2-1,CASSPGHGMSHNEQFF,TGTGCCAGCAGCCCAGGCCACGGGATGAGTCACAATGAGCAGTTCTTC
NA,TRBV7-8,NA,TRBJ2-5,CASSSSQETQYF,TGTGCCAGCAGCTCCTCACAAGAGACCCAGTACTTC
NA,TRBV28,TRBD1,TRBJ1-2,CASSFGFKGAYGYTF,TGTGCCAGCAGTTTCGGGTTCAAGGGGGCCTATGGCTACACCTTC
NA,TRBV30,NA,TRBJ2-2,CAWSVGVGSGELFF,TGTGCCTGGAGTGTAGGGGTGGGTTCGGGGGAGCTGTTTTTT
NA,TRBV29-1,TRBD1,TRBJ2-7,CSAKQGDFRTYEQYF,TGCAGCGCAAAACAGGGGGACTTTAGGACCTACGAGCAGTACTTC
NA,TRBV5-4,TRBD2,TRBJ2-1,CASSLTLAGGPSYNEQFF,TGTGCCAGCAGTCTAACATTGGCGGGAGGCCCATCGTACAATGAGCAGTTCTTC
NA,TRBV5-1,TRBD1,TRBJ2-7,CASSRRQGYEQYF,TGCGCCAGCAGCCGCCGACAGGGCTACGAGCAGTACTTC
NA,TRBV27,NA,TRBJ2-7,CASRGFGEQYF,TGTGCCAGCAGGGGATTTGGGGAGCAGTACTTC
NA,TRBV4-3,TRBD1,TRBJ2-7,CASSPGGQGSYEQYF,TGCGCCAGCAGTCCTGGGGGACAGGGTTCCTACGAGCAGTACTTC
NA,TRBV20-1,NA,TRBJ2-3,CSGPDTQYF,TGCAGTGGGCCAGATACGCAGTATTTT
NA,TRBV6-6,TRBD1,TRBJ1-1,CASSPGQGRGEAFF,TGTGCCAGCAGCCCAGGACAGGGACGGGGGGAAGCTTTCTTT
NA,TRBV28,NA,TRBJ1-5,CASKRGGQPQHF,TGTGCCAGCAAAAGAGGGGGACAGCCCCAGCATTTT
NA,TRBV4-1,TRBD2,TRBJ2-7,CASPRASGSKNYEQYF,TGCGCCAGCCCTAGGGCTAGCGGGAGTAAGAATTACGAGCAGTACTTC
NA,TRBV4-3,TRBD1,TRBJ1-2,CASSQQLQGADNYGYTF,TGCGCCAGCAGCCAGCAGCTTCAGGGGGCAGATAACTATGGCTACACCTTC
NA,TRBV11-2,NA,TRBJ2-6,CASSRPGSGANVLTF,TGTGCCAGCAGCCGCCCCGGCTCTGGGGCCAACGTCCTGACTTTC
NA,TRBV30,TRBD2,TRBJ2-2,CAWGRGGDTGELFF,TGTGCCTGGGGAAGGGGAGGGGACACCGGGGAGCTGTTTTTT
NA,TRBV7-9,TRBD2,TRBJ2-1,CASSPRTSGRGEQFF,TGTGCCAGCAGCCCCAGGACTAGCGGGAGGGGCGAGCAGTTCTTC
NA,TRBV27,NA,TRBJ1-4,CASRTGNRENEKLFF,TGTGCCAGCAGGACCGGGAACCGGGAGAATGAAAAACTGTTTTTT
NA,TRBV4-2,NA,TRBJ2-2,CASSQEGQGVPGELFF,TGTGCCAGCAGCCAAGAAGGCCAGGGAGTACCCGGGGAGCTGTTTTTT
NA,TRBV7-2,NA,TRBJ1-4,CASSFQRGDPMEKLFF,TGTGCCAGCAGCTTTCAGCGGGGGGACCCGATGGAAAAACTGTTTTTT
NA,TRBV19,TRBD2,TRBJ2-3,CASSIAGLAGNTDTQYF,TGTGCCAGTAGTATAGCCGGACTAGCGGGGAACACAGATACGCAGTATTTT
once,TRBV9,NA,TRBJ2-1,CASSPPGNSGYNEQFF,TGTGCCAGCAGCCCCCCCGGGAATAGCGGTTACAATGAGCAGTTCTTC
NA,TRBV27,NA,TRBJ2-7,CASSSGWDSKQYF,TGTGCCAGCAGTTCGGGGTGGGACTCTAAGCAGTACTTC
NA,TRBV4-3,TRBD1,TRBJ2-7,CASSQTDRAREQYF,TGCGCCAGCAGCCAAACTGACAGGGCTCGCGAGCAGTACTTC